Presented here are 19 T cell receptor beta chains from one specimen sequenced in a study of blood T cell repertoires in COVID-19. Assay used: immunoSEQ multiplex PCR; TCRdb lists only in-frame clones, some missing. The sample has under 100,000 clones; around 85% are singletons. The sample comprised peripheral blood. The receptors shown here come from a man older than 75 with active or convalescent COVID-19.

V and J are TRBV25-1 and TRBJ1-3; 7 nucleotides match TRBD1. The CDR3 spans 14 residues. The germline CDR1 and CDR2 sequences are MGHDK and SYGVNS. Trimming cost V 7 bases and J 0 bases; bases outside gene matches: 3. The chain's CDR3 is CASTRTGSGNTIYF. For the CDR3, the DNA is TGTGCCAGCACCAGGACAGGCTCTGGAAACACCATATATTTT. Full variable domain (remainder filled in from reference TRBV25-1 and TRBJ1-3): EADIYQTPRYLVIGTGKKITLECSQTMGHDKMYWYQQDPGMELHLIHYSYGVNSTEKGDLSSESTVSRIRTEHFPLTLESARPSHTSQYLCASTRTGSGNTIYFGEGSWLTVV.

A note on this clone: The sample contains more than one DNA sequence encoding this CDR3. The V call is TRBV5-1, the J call TRBJ1-1, with D unclear. The CDR3 length is 13 residues. The V end was cut by 0 bases, the J end by 1 base, with 4 bases between. The germline V gene has CDR1 SGHRS and CDR2 YFSETQ. For the CDR3, the DNA is TGCGCCAGCAGCTTGGGCGGGAACACTGAAGCTTTCTTT. Encoded protein: CASSLGGNTEAFF.

The V and J genes are TRBV9 and TRBJ2-1; maybe TRBD1 (6 bases). This CDR3 comprises 14 residues. Trimming pared 0 bases from V and 4 bases from J, leaving 8 bases between. CDR1 is SGDLS, CDR2 YYNGEE, per germline. CDR3 protein: CASSVAGQYNEQFF. The DNA for the CDR3 is TGTGCCAGCAGCGTAGCGGGACAATACAATGAGCAGTTCTTC.

This clone has a handful of counts. The chain couples TRBV3-1 (or the pseudogene TRBV3-2) to TRBJ2-5; TRBD2 matches 11 bases. The CDR3 length is 15 residues. V shed 3 bases, J shed 5 bases, and the junction held 5 bases outside the gene matches. The germline gives CDR1 LGHDT, CDR2 YNNKEL (reference sequence). The CDR3 reads CASSHSSGGRETQYF. The DNA of the CDR3 is TGTGCCAGCAGCCATTCTAGCGGGGGGAGGGAGACCCAGTACTTC.

The chain links TRBV7-2 to TRBJ2-5; TRBD2 matches at 13 bases. The CDR3 runs to 15 residues. Germline V gene lookup returns CDR1 SGHTA and CDR2 FQGNSA. Losses at the gene ends were 2 bases for V and 6 bases for J; bases not matched to a gene: 3. The DNA of the CDR3 is TGTGCCAGCAGCTTAACTAGCGGGGGGGGAAAGACCCAGTACTTC. Translated, it gives CASSLTSGGGKTQYF. The full variable domain, with the rest looked up from reference TRBV7-2 and TRBJ2-5, is GAGVSQSPSNKVTEKGKDVELRCDPISGHTALYWYRQSLGQGLEFLIYFQGNSAPDKSGLPSDRFSAERTGGSVSTLTIQRTQQEDSAVYLCASSLTSGGGKTQYFGPGTRLLVL.

The chain joins TRBV7-3 to TRBJ2-2, with TRBD2 identical over 9 bases. J lost 5 bases, V lost 6 bases, and 7 bases had no gene match. The CDR3 loop spans 15 amino acids. The germline gives CDR1 SGHTA, CDR2 FQGTGA. In DNA, the CDR3 is TGTGCCAGCAGTCGGCTAGCGGGGTATACCGGGGAGCTGTTTTTT. Amino acid sequence: CASSRLAGYTGELFF. Complete variable domain (other parts from reference TRBV7-3 and TRBJ2-2): GAGVSQTPSNKVTEKGKYVELRCDPISGHTALYWYRQSLGQGPEFLIYFQGTGAADDSGLPNDRFFAVRPEGSVSTLKIQRTERGDSAVYLCASSRLAGYTGELFFGEGSRLTVL.

The chain employs TRBV6-5 and TRBJ2-1; 8 nucleotides agree with TRBD2. The CDR3 has 13 amino acids. Germline CDR1 MNHEY, CDR2 SVGAGI. The V segment lost 8 bases and the J segment 9 bases; nucleotides outside the gene matches: 9. The CDR3 protein is CASHATSVGEQFF. The CDR3 nucleotides are TGTGCCAGCCACGCGACTAGCGTTGGTGAGCAGTTCTTC.

The V and J genes are TRBV7-8 and TRBJ1-2, with no clear D. V was pared by 5 bases and J by 1 base, with 11 bases between. CDR1 and CDR2 from the germline V gene are SGHVS and FQNEAQ. The CDR3 contains 14 residues. The CDR3: CASSPTENNYGYTF. The CDR3 bases are TGTGCCAGCAGCCCCACGGAGAATAACTATGGCTACACCTTC. The full variable domain, rest sourced from reference TRBV7-8 and TRBJ1-2, is GAGVSQSPRYKVAKRGQDVALRCDPISGHVSLFWYQQALGQGPEFLTYFQNEAQLDKSGLPSDRFFAERPEGSVSTLKIQRTQQEDSAVYLCASSPTENNYGYTFGSGTRLTVV.

The rearrangement links TRBV5-1 to TRBJ2-1, with 7 bases matching TRBD1. CDR3 size: 16 residues. Germline assignment: CDR1 SGHRS and CDR2 YFSETQ. With V trimmed by 3 bases and J by 8 bases, 14 bases remained unmatched. The CDR3: CASSWGTGTVGHEQFF. The CDR3 DNA reads as TGCGCCAGCAGCTGGGGTACCGGGACAGTTGGGCATGAGCAGTTCTTC.

The chain is built from TRBV5-6 and TRBJ2-3, with D unresolved. This CDR3 is built from 13 residues. V was cut by 1 base and J by 0 bases, with 3 bases left in between. Germline CDR1 is SGHDT and CDR2 is YYEEEE. Here the CDR3 reads CASSLLSTDTQYF. The CDR3 DNA is TGTGCCAGCAGCTTGCTCAGCACAGATACGCAGTATTTT.

The V call is TRBV5-5, the J call TRBJ2-7; 10 nucleotides align to TRBD2. Germline trimming cut 1 base from V and 7 bases from J; bases unmatched to any gene: 8. The CDR3 has 15 residues. Germline V CDR1 and CDR2: SGHKS, YYEKEE (reference sequence). The CDR3 DNA reads as TGTGCCAGCAGCTTGACTAGCGGGACCCCCGGGGAGCAGTACTTC. Residues: CASSLTSGTPGEQYF.

The V gene is TRBV6-2 or TRBV6-3, the J gene TRBJ2-3; D ambiguous. V lost 4 bases and J lost 7, with 21 bases in between. Per the germline V gene, CDR1 is MNHEY and CDR2 is SVGEGT. CDR3 length: 16 residues. CDR3 bases: TGTGCCAGCAGTTGGAACACCGCTCCGCCGGGTAATACGCAGTATTTT. Translation gives CASSWNTAPPGNTQYF.

The chain has TRBV29-1 and TRBJ1-4, with D possibly TRBD1 on 6 matching bases. The CDR3 has 14 residues. V dropped 6 bases and J dropped 0 bases, with 11 bases sitting between them. Germline CDR1 reads SQVTM; CDR2 reads ANQGSEA. CDR3 coding DNA: TGCAGCGTCCGGACAGACCCAACTAATGAAAAACTGTTTTTT. Translating gives CSVRTDPTNEKLFF.

This clone was counted a single time. The chain is built from TRBV5-4 and TRBJ1-2, with TRBD1 as a possible D gene (6 bases). Looked up from germline, CDR1 is SGHNT and CDR2 is YYREEE (reference sequence). CDR3 length equals 17 residues. The V and J ends lost 0 bases and 5 bases respectively, with 20 bases between them. The CDR3 bases are TGTGCCAGCAGCTTGGCGCGGGGGGCGCGGGACCCTTATGGCTACACCTTC. It codes for CASSLARGARDPYGYTF. The full variable domain, its missing parts supplied by reference TRBV5-4 and TRBJ1-2, is ETGVTQSPTHLIKTRGQQVTLRCSSQSGHNTVSWYQQALGQGPQFIFQYYREEENGRGNFPPRFSGLQFPNYSSELNVNALELDDSALYLCASSLARGARDPYGYTFGSGTRLTVV.

The genes are TRBV7-8 and TRBJ1-5; the D gene is possibly TRBD1 (5 bases). V lost 5 bases and J 2 bases, leaving 16 bases between the germline ends. Germline V gives CDR1 SGHVS, CDR2 FQNEAQ. This CDR3 has 16 amino acids. The CDR3 nucleotides are TGTGCCAGCAGCACCCCCTTAGCCAGGGGCAATCAGCCCCAGCATTTT. This sequence encodes CASSTPLARGNQPQHF.

CDR3 DNA: TGCGCCAGCAGCCGCGGACAGGGGAGCTCTGGAAACACCATATATTTT. Protein sequence: CASSRGQGSSGNTIYF. The chain recombines TRBV4-1 with TRBJ1-3, with 9 positions matching TRBD1. The CDR3 runs to 16 residues. V was clipped by 4 bases and J by 0 bases; unmatched bases: 4. The V gene's germline CDR1 is MGHRA and CDR2 YSYEKL.

The chain carries TRBV11-2 and TRBJ1-1; 7 bases agree with TRBD1. The CDR3 has 13 residues. CDR1 SGHAT and CDR2 FQNNGV come from the germline V gene. Trimming cost V 7 bases and J 2 bases; bases outside gene matches: 4. DNA of the CDR3: TGTGCCAGCATAGGACAGGCCAACACTGAAGCTTTCTTT. Amino acid sequence: CASIGQANTEAFF. Combining the CDR3 with reference TRBV11-2 and TRBJ1-1 gives the whole variable domain EAGVAQSPRYKIIEKRQSVAFWCNPISGHATLYWYQQILGQGPKLLIQFQNNGVVDDSQLPKDRFSAERLKGVDSTLKIQPAKLEDSAVYLCASIGQANTEAFFGQGTRLTVV.

The chain links TRBV19 to TRBJ1-6; 8 positions agree with TRBD1. This CDR3 is 14 amino acids long. Germline CDR1 is LNHDA and CDR2 is SQIVND (reference sequence). Losses at the gene ends were 8 bases for V and 5 bases for J; bases not matched to a gene: 5. The CDR3 coding sequence is TGTGCCAGTGCCAAGACAGGGGATAATTCACCCCTCCACTTT. This encodes CASAKTGDNSPLHF. Using reference TRBV19 and TRBJ1-6 for the parts outside the CDR3, the full variable domain is DGGITQSPKYLFRKEGQNVTLSCEQNLNHDAMYWYRQDPGQGLRLIYYSQIVNDFQKGDIAEGYSVSREKKESFPLTVTSAQKNPTAFYLCASAKTGDNSPLHFGNGTRLTVT.

This clone was found a few times. The rearrangement links TRBV5-3 to TRBJ1-6; 7 bases are shared with TRBD1. TRBV5-3 carries the ORF label, with uncertain function. The CDR3 sequence is 14 residues long. J gave up 9 bases and V 0 bases, and 3 bases lay outside the gene matches. This CDR3 reads CARSLGGGVSPLHF. Here the CDR3 DNA reads TGTGCCAGAAGCTTGGGAGGGGGCGTTTCACCCCTCCACTTT.